The rows below give T cell receptor beta chains drawn from one sample of a study of OX40 agonist ivuxolimab in advanced cancers. Repertoires were generated with immunoSEQ multiplex PCR, while TCRdb's copy carries only in-frame clones and drops some. The top ten hold 3.5% to 5% of the sample, which has nearly 65,000 clones, about 90% seen once. The specimen comprised CD4+ or CD8+ T cells sorted from blood, sampled in a trial of the OX40 agonist ivuxolimab. The receptors shown here come from an adult with an advanced solid tumor such as melanoma, head and neck, liver or kidney cancer. CDR3s include the opening cysteine and the closing phenylalanine or tryptophan. D genes are given only for firm matches.

TRBV5-1	NA	TRBJ2-1	CASSSGQYDEQFF
TRBV5-1	NA	TRBJ2-1	CASSLGDGYEQFF
TRBV14	TRBD1	TRBJ1-1	CASSQLRGQGGAEAFF
TRBV29-1	NA	TRBJ1-4	CSVEQGKATNEKLFF
TRBV28	NA	TRBJ2-2	CASSFTNTGELFF
TRBV7-3	NA	TRBJ1-1	CASSLTSGGTTEAFF
TRBV28	NA	TRBJ2-1	CASSLQPGHEQFF
TRBV2	NA	TRBJ2-7	CASSGPGHLYEQYF
TRBV4-1	NA	TRBJ1-2	CASSPRAPHNYGYTF
TRBV7-2	NA	TRBJ2-1	CASSLRPFSYNEQFF
TRBV6-5	NA	TRBJ1-4	CASSYGQGDEKLFF
TRBV4-1	TRBD2	TRBJ2-1	CASSQEDGRAFSNEQFF
TRBV21-1	NA	TRBJ2-4	CASPKRETAKKNIQYF
TRBV27	NA	TRBJ2-1	CASSLTIAVHEQFF
TRBV7-4	NA	TRBJ1-5	CASSFEGGIQPQHF
TRBV7-8	TRBD1	TRBJ2-1	CASSLTTGGVGNEQFF
TRBV25-1	NA	TRBJ1-3	CASSAGGGGNTIYF
TRBV9	NA	TRBJ1-1	CASSVVRGNTEAFF
TRBV27	NA	TRBJ2-1	CASSLGGTYNEQFF
TRBV4-1	NA	TRBJ1-6	CASSPFAAAGHSSPLHF
TRBV28	NA	TRBJ1-1	CASSLEQLDMNTEAFF
TRBV6-4	NA	TRBJ2-1	CASSDALGSRSVTSYNEQFF
TRBV2	TRBD1	TRBJ1-5	CASSGGWDSTNQPQHF
TRBV11-2	NA	TRBJ2-4	CASSPSPGTENIQYF
TRBV28	NA	TRBJ2-7	CASRMRGRVETYEQYF
TRBV5-1	NA	TRBJ2-2	CASSLFETGNTGELFF
TRBV5-4	NA	TRBJ2-1	CASSLLSEQFF
TRBV29-1	TRBD1	TRBJ2-3	CSVEGAIHRDRVSVDTQYF
TRBV9	NA	TRBJ2-7	CASSGYSSYEQYF
TRBV9	TRBD1	TRBJ1-2	CASSPGTGGVYGYTF
TRBV28	NA	TRBJ1-1	CASSPTYNEAFF
TRBV15	NA	TRBJ1-1	CATSSLSYTEAFF
TRBV7-7	NA	TRBJ2-5	CASSLEVGAGETQYF
TRBV7-2	NA	NA	CASSFGPTYEQYF
TRBV11-1	TRBD1	TRBJ2-3	CASSLPGQGLVTDTQYF
TRBV2	NA	TRBJ1-1	CASSVNSEADLMNTEAFF
TRBV15	NA	TRBJ2-7	CATSRGYSYEQYF
TRBV2	NA	TRBJ1-2	CASMWGRGYTF
TRBV19	NA	TRBJ1-2	CASSATVSYGYTF
TRBV5-1	TRBD2	TRBJ2-3	CASSWAAAGDTDTQYF
TRBV6-4	NA	TRBJ2-1	CASSPQGYNEQFF
TRBV7-9	NA	TRBJ1-1	CASSPLGRDTEAFF
TRBV18	TRBD1	TRBJ2-7	CASSQGQGDYEQYF
TRBV27	NA	TRBJ1-5	CASSSKGGPYSNQPQHF
TRBV11-2	TRBD2	TRBJ2-3	CASSPGLAGGSVGTDTQYF
TRBV4-3	NA	TRBJ1-1	CASSPFPTSHTEAFF